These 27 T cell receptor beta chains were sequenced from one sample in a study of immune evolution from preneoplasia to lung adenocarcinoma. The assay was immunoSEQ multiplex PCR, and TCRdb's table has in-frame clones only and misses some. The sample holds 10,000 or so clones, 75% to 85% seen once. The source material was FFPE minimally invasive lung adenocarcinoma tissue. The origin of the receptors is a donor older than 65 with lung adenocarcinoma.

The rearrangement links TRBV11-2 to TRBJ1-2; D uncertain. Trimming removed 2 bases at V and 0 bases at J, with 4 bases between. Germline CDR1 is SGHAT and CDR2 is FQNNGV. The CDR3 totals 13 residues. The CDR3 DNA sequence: TGTGCCAGCAGCTTAAACTCTAACTATGGCTACACCTTC. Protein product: CASSLNSNYGYTF.

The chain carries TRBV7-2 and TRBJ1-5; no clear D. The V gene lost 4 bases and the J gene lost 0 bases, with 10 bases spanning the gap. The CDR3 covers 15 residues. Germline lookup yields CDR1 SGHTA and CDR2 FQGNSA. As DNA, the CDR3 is TGTGCCAGCAGCTCAGAGGGCTATAGCAATCAGCCCCAGCATTTT. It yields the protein CASSSEGYSNQPQHF. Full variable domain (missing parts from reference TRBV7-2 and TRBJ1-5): GAGVSQSPSNKVTEKGKDVELRCDPISGHTALYWYRQSLGQGLEFLIYFQGNSAPDKSGLPSDRFSAERTGGSVSTLTIQRTQQEDSAVYLCASSSEGYSNQPQHFGDGTRLSIL.

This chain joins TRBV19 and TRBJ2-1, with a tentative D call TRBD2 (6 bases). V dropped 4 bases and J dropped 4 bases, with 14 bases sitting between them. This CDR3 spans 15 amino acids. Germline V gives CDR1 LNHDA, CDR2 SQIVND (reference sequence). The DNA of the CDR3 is TGTGCCAGTAGTACAGGCGGGACTTTTTACAATGAGCAGTTCTTC. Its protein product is CASSTGGTFYNEQFF.

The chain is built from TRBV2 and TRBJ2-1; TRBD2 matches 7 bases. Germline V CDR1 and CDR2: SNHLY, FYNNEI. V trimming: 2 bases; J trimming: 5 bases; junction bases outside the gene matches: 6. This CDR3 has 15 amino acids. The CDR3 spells CASSERWGGHNEQFF. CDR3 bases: TGTGCCAGCAGTGAAAGGTGGGGAGGGCACAATGAGCAGTTCTTC.

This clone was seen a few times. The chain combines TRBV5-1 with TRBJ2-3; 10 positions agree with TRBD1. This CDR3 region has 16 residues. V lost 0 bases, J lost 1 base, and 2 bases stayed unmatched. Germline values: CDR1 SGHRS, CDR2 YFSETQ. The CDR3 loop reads CASSLDGTGGTDTQYF. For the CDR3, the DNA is TGCGCCAGCAGCTTGGATGGGACAGGGGGCACAGATACGCAGTATTTT.

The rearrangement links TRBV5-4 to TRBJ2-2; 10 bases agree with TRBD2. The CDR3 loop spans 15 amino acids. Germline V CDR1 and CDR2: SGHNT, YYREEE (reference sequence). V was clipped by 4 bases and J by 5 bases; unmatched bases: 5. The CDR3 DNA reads TGTGCCAGCAGCCCCGGGACTAGCGAGACCGGGGAGCTGTTTTTT. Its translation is CASSPGTSETGELFF.

CDR3 in amino acids: CASSPLTGWYQETQYF. The CDR3 DNA follows: TGTGCCAGCAGCCCTTTGACAGGGTGGTACCAAGAGACCCAGTACTTC. The rearrangement uses TRBV7-9 and TRBJ2-5, with 7 bases fitting TRBD1. The V gene's germline CDR1 is SEHNR and CDR2 FQNEAQ (reference sequence). V lost 5 bases, J lost 0 bases, and 9 bases stayed unmatched. The CDR3 contains 16 residues.

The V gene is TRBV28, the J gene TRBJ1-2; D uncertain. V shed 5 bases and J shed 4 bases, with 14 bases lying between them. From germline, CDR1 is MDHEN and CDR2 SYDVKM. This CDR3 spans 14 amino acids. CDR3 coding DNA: TGTGCCAGCAGTCCCCGCCAGGAGCGCTATGGCTACACCTTC. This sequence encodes CASSPRQERYGYTF.

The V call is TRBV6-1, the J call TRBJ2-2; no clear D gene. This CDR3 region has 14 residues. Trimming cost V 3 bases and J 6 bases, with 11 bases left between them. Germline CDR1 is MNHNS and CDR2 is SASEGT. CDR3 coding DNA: TGTGCCAGCAGTGAGAATTGGTTTGCCGGGGAGCTGTTTTTT. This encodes CASSENWFAGELFF.

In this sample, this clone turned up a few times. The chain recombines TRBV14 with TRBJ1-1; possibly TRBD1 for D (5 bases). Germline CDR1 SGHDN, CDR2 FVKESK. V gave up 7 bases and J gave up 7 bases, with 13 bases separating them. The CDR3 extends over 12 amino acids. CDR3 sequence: CASKREGNEAFF. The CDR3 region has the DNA TGTGCCAGCAAGCGAGAGGGGAATGAAGCTTTCTTT.

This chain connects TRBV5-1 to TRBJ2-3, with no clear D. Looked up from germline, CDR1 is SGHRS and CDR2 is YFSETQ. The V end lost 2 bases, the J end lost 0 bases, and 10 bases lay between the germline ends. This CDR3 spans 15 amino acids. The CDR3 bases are TGCGCCAGCAGCTTAGACGGTGTTAGCACAGATACGCAGTATTTT. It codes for CASSLDGVSTDTQYF.

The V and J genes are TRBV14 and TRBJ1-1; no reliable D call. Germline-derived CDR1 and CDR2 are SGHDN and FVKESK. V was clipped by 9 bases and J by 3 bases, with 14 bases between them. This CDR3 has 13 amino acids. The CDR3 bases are TGTGCCAGTAAACGGGGTCGTCACACTGAAGCTTTCTTT. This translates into CASKRGRHTEAFF. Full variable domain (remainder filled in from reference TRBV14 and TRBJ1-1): EAGVTQFPSHSVIEKGQTVTLRCDPISGHDNLYWYRRVMGKEIKFLLHFVKESKQDESGMPNNRFLAERTGGTYSTLKVQPAELEDSGVYFCASKRGRHTEAFFGQGTRLTVV.

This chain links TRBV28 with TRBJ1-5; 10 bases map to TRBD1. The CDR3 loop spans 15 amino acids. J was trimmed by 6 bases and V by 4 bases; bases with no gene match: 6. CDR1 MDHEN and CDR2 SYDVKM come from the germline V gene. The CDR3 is CASSSTGTGVQPQHF. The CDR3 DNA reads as TGTGCCAGCAGTTCGACCGGGACAGGGGTTCAGCCCCAGCATTTT.

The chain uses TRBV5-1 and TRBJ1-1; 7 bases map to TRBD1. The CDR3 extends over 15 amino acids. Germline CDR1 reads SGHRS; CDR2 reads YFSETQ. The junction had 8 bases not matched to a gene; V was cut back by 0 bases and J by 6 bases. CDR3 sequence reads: CASSLARMGQSEAFF. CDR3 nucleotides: TGCGCCAGCAGCTTGGCCAGGATGGGACAGTCTGAAGCTTTCTTT.

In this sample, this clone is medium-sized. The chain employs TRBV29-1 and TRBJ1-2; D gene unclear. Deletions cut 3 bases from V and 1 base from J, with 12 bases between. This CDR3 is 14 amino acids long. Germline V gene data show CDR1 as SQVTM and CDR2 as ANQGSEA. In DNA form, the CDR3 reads TGCAGCGTTGATCCCACAGAGGGTAACTATGGCTACACCTTC. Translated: CSVDPTEGNYGYTF.

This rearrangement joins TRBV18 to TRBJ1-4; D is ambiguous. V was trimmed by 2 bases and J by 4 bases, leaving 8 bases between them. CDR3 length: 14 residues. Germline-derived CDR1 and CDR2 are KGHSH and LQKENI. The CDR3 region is CASSPAGRNEKLFF. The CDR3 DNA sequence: TGTGCCAGCTCACCAGCGGGTCGTAATGAAAAACTGTTTTTT.

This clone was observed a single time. The CDR3 DNA reads TGTGCCAGCAGCCGAACATTGGGGTCCTACGAGCAGTACTTC. This codes for CASSRTLGSYEQYF. This chain links TRBV28 with TRBJ2-7; no firm D call. The CDR3 has 14 amino acids. The V gene lost 6 bases and the J gene lost 1 base, with 13 bases spanning the gap. The V gene's germline CDR1 is MDHEN and CDR2 SYDVKM.

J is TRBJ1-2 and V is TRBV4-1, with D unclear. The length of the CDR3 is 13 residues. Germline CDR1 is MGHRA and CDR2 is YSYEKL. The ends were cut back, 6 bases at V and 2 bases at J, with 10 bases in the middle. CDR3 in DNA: TGCGCCAGCAGTCCGAGCTTAAACTATGGCTACACCTTC. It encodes CASSPSLNYGYTF.

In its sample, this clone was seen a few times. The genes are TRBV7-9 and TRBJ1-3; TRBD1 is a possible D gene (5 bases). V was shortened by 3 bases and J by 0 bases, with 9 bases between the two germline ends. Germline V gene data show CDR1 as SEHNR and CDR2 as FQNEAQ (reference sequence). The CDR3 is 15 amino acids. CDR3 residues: CASSLGQGSGNTIYF. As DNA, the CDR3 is TGTGCCAGCAGCTTGGGGCAGGGCTCTGGAAACACCATATATTTT.

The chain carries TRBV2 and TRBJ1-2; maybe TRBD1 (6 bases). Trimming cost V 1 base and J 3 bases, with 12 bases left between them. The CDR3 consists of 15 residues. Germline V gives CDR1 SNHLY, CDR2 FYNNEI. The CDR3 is CASSEGGGAYYGYTF. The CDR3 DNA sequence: TGTGCCAGCAGTGAAGGGGGGGGCGCGTACTATGGCTACACCTTC.

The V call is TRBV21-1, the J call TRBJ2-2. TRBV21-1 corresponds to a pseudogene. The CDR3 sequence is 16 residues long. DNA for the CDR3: TGTGCCAGCACCGGTCATTCGAAGGGTCGCACCGGGGAGCTGTTTTTT. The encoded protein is CASTGHSKGRTGELFF.

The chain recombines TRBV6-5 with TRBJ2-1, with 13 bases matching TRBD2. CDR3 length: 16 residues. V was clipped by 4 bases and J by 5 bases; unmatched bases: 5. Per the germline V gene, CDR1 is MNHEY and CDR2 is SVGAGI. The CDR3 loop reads CASSSGLAGFHNEQFF. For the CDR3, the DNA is TGTGCCAGCAGTTCGGGACTAGCGGGGTTTCACAATGAGCAGTTCTTC.

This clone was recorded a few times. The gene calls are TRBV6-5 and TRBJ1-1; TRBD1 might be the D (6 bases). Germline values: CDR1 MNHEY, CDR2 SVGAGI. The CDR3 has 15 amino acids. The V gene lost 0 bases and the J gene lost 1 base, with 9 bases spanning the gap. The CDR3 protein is CASSYSGTQNTEAFF. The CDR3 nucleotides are TGTGCCAGCAGTTACTCGGGGACACAGAACACTGAAGCTTTCTTT.

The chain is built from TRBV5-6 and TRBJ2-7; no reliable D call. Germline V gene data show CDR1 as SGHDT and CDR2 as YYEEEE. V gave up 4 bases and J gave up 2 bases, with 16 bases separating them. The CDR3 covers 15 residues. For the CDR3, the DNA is TGTGCCAGCAGCCTCCCGGGTACTTCAACCTACGAGCAGTACTTC. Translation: CASSLPGTSTYEQYF.

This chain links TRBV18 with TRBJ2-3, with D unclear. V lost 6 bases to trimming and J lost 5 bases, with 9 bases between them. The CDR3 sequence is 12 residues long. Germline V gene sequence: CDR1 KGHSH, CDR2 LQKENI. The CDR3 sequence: CASSSGQDTQYF. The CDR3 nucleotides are TGTGCCAGCTCGTCAGGTCAAGATACGCAGTATTTT.

The CDR3 DNA reads TGCGCCAGCAGCTGGACAGCTAGCACAGATACGCAGTATTTT. It codes for CASSWTASTDTQYF. This chain links TRBV5-1 with TRBJ2-3, with D maybe TRBD1 (6 bases). The CDR3 runs to 14 residues. V was clipped by 3 bases and J by 0 bases, with 8 bases between them. The V gene's germline CDR1 is SGHRS and CDR2 YFSETQ.

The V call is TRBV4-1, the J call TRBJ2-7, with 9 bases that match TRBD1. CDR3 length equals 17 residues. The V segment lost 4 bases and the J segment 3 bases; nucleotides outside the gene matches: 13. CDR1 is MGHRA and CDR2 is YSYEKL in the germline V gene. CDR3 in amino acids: CASSRSQFGTGNYEQYF. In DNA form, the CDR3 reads TGCGCCAGCAGCCGATCGCAGTTCGGGACAGGGAACTACGAGCAGTACTTC.